This TCR beta chain was documented in a study of blood T cell repertoires in COVID-19. Whole-study context: T cells, B-cell-depleted T cells, or PBMCs provided the cDNA or gDNA that served as material.

Per the authors' pipeline: Amplifying reference gene primers gave estimates of nucleated cell counts. Data came from immunoSEQ multiplex PCR; TCRdb stores just in-frame clones and leaves some out. Clone size and the V and J calls come from that table; the DNA yielded D and trimming. The data contain 250,000 or so clones, around 90% of them singletons. Everyone who took part was roughly 18 to 100 years old, and they came from about two dozen US areas. CDR1 and CDR2 from the germline V gene are MDHEN and SYDVKM. The CDR3 runs 14 residues. V was clipped by 6 bases and J by 0 bases, with 11 bases between them.

The receptor was derived from a middle-aged man who had been exposed to COVID-19. The V gene is TRBV28, the J gene TRBJ1-1, with TRBD1 as a possible D gene (5 bases). What was sequenced was PBMCs or T cells enriched from blood (not recorded which). The CDR3 loop is CASRGLYMNTEAFF. DNA for the CDR3: TGTGCCAGCAGGGGACTGTACATGAACACTGAAGCTTTCTTT.